The sequence of this T cell receptor beta chain was determined in a study of cytomegalovirus exposure and HLA in healthy donors. On the study more broadly: Earlier work reported 117 million unique TCR beta sequences from about 200 million T cells.

Study-level findings and limits: Being productive about 90% or about 30% of the time was typical of most TCR beta V segments in an earlier analysis. As immune exposure information, only CMV serostatus was available. The majority of TCR sequences were rare, yet some public TCRs appeared in many donors.

With regard to this clone: The antigen is not known.

CDR3 length: 16 residues. Germline V gives CDR1 MDHEN, CDR2 SYDVKM. V lost 8 bases and J lost 6; bases outside the gene matches: 12. In the PCR, 60 Vbeta and 13 Jbeta primers were used. TCRdb's table, derived via immunoSEQ multiplex PCR, lists solely in-frame clones and lacks some. This repertoire shows roughly 100,000 clones, 78% found once; its top ten account for approximately 1.5%. V gene TRBV28 combines with J gene TRBJ2-1, with 11 positions matching TRBD2. This receptor was identified in a woman aged 40 to 55 in good health and CMV-seronegative. The specimen sequenced was PBMCs. The CDR3 sequence is CASHSGRADTFNEQFF. DNA for the CDR3: TGTGCCAGCCATAGCGGGAGGGCCGATACCTTCAATGAGCAGTTCTTC.